This record concerns one T cell receptor beta chain sequence. The antigen is undetermined. Rectal tissue came from one to two pinch biopsies taken at colonoscopy. Up to 500,000 reads were sequenced per sample. Produced via immunoSEQ multiplex PCR; TCRdb's table is partial and in-frame only. The table records tens of thousands of clones, 78% of them present only once. This entry is derived from a study of pediatric ulcerative colitis. This CDR3 is built from 16 residues. Trimming cost V 4 bases and J 4 bases, with 18 bases left between them. Germline values: CDR1 KGHSH, CDR2 LQKENI. Study-wide points: Rectal repertoires separated controls, mild-moderate and acute severe colitis. No controls had the two rectal clonotypes shared by ulcerative colitis patients. A couple of patients' blood samples yielded substantially fewer templates.

Sequences were obtained from gut tissue. This clonotype was sampled from a girl under 18 with moderate ulcerative colitis. This chain uses TRBV18 with TRBJ2-3, with D perhaps assigned TRBD1 or TRBD2 (5 bases each). The CDR3 nucleotides are TGTGCCAGCTCACACGATCCTTGGGGACGGGCAGATACGCAGTATTTT. Its protein is CASSHDPWGRADTQYF.